This TCR beta chain was retrieved from a study of T cells in Graves' hyperthyroidism and ophthalmopathy. Study summary: Peripheral blood was acquired at first diagnosis, ahead of any therapy whatsoever.

This clonotype has ten or more counts. TCR beta CDR3 region amplification was performed from RNA transcripts. The HTBI primer set drove a first-round RT-PCR of the TCR CDR3. TCRdb fed the multiplex PCR reads into MiXCR, producing one record per CDR3 protein. This table has around 440,000 distinct CDR3 sequences, 15% to 19% appearing once. The sequence was collected from a woman aged 18-29 years with Graves' hyperthyroidism. Specimen: blood.

The DNA for the CDR3 is TGTGCCAGCAGTTCAGGACAGTCGGAAGCTTTCTTT. It specifies CASSSGQSEAFF. The rearrangement links TRBV28 to TRBJ1-1; D possibly corresponds to TRBD1 (6 bases). Germline CDR1 MDHEN, CDR2 SYDVKM. This CDR3 comprises 12 residues. V lost 4 bases, J lost 8 bases, and 11 bases lay in between.